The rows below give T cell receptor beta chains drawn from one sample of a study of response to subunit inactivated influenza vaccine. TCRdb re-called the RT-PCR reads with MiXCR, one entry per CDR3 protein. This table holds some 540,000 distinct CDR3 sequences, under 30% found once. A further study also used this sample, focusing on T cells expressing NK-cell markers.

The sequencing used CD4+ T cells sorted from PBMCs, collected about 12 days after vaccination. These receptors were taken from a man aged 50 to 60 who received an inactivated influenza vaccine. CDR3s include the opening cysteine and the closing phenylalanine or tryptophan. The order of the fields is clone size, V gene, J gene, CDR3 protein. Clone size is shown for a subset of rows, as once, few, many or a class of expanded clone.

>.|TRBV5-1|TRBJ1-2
CASSPGGTGGVGYTF
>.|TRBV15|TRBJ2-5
CATSREGGQETQYF
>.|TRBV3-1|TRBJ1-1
CASSQAAGGWTEAFF
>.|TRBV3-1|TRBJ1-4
CASSQGGARGQKLFF
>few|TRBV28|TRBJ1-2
CASSLQAPYGYTF
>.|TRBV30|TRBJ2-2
CAWSVAPNTGELFF
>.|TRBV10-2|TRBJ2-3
CASSESLPHNTQYF
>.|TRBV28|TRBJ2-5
CASSLEGARKTQYF
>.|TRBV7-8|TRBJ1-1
CASSPRQGAMNTEAFF
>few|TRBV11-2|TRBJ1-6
CASSLTDRGVSYNSPLHF
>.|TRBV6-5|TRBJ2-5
CASSTFIRRGEQETQYF
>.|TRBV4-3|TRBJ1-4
CASSQDGLVSTNEKLFF
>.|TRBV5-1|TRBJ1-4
CASSFAGTGQWIGEKLFF
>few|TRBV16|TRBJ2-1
CASSKPGTGSHNEQFF
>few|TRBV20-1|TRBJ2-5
CSAFWGLAGETQYF
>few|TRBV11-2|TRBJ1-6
CASSLIGQIASSYNSPLHF
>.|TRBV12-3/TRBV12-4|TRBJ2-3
CASTKGLAGTDTQYF
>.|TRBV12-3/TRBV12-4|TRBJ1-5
CASSSFNQPQHF
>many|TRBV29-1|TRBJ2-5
CSVGGSGAHQETQYF
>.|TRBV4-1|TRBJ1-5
CASSQDPLRQGGQPQHF
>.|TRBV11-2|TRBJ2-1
CASRRPGTGLFYNEQFF
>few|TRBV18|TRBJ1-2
CASSPQGNGYTF
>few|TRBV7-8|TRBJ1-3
CASSLASTHTGNTIYF
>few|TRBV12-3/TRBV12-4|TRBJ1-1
CASSRQRSTEAFF
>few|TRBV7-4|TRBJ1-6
CASRRDRADSPLHF
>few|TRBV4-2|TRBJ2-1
CASSQDKLVGVSNEQFF
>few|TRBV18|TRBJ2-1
CASSRLRVDEQFF
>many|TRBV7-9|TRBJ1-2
CASSSRYPGQIYYGYTF
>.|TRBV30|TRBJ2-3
CAWSLAGGPGTDTQYF